A single sample is the source of the 2 T cell receptor beta chains below, sequenced in a study of shared clonotypes between healthy human individuals. Sequencing was performed with immunoSEQ multiplex PCR; in TCRdb, only in-frame clones are kept and a portion is missing. This table holds some 1.4 million clones, roughly 95% found once. Sample: naive CD4+ T cells sorted from blood. Subset given: CD45RA+ positively selected. The receptors originated from a man aged 30-40 years in good health.

The chain couples TRBV2 to TRBJ2-5, with 10 bases matching TRBD2. The CDR3 totals 15 residues. V gave up 6 bases and J gave up 4 bases; unmatched junction bases: 8. Germline CDR1 and CDR2: SNHLY and FYNNEI. This chain's CDR3 is CASRPVLAGAETQYF. CDR3 in DNA: TGTGCCAGCAGGCCCGTCCTAGCGGGAGCAGAGACCCAGTACTTC.

This clone was seen once. The V gene is TRBV5-1, the J gene TRBJ1-1; D is uncertain. Looked up from germline, CDR1 is SGHRS and CDR2 is YFSETQ. V lost 2 bases to trimming and J lost 4 bases, with 9 bases between them. The CDR3 spans 13 residues. The CDR3 protein is CASSFGVPTEAFF. The DNA of the CDR3 is TGCGCCAGCAGCTTCGGCGTCCCCACTGAAGCTTTCTTT. The variable domain in full, completed from reference TRBV5-1 and TRBJ1-1, reads KAGVTQTPRYLIKTRGQQVTLSCSPISGHRSVSWYQQTPGQGLQFLFEYFSETQRNKGNFPGRFSGRQFSNSRSEMNVSTLELGDSALYLCASSFGVPTEAFFGQGTRLTVV.